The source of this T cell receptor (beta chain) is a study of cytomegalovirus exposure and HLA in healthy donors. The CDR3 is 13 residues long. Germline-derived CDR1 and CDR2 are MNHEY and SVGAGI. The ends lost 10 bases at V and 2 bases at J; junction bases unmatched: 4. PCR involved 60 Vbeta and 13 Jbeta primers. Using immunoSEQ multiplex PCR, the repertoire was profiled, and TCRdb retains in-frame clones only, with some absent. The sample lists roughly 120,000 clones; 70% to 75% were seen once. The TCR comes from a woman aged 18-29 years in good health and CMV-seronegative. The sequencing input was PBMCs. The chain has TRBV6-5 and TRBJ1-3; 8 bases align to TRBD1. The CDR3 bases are TGTGCCACCCTGGACAGGGCTGGAAACACCATATATTTT. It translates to CATLDRAGNTIYF.